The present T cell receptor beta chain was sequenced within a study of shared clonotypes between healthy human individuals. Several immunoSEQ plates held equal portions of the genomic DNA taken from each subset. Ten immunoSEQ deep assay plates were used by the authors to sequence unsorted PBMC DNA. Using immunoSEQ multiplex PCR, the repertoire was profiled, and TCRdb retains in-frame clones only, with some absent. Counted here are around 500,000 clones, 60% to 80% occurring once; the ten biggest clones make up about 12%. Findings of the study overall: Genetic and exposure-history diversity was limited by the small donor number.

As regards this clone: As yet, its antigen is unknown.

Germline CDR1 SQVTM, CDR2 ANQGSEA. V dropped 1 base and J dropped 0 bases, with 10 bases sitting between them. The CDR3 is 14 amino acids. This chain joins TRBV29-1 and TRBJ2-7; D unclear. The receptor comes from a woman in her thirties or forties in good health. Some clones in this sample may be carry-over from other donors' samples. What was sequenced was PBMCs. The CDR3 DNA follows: TGCAGCGTTGAAGGCCCGGAGAGCTCCTACGAGCAGTACTTC. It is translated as CSVEGPESSYEQYF.